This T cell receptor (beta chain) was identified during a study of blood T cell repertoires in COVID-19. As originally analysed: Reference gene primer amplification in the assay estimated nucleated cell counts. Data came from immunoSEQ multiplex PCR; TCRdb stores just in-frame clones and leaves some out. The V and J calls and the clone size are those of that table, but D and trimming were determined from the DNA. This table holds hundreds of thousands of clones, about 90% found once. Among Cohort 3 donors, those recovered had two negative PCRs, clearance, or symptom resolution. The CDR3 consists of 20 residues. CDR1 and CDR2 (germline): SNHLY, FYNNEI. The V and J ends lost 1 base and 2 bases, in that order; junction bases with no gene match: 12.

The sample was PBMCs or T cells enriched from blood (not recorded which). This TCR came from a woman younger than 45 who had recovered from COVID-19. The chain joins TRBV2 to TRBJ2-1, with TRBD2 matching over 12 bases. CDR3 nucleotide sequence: TGTGCCAGCAGTGAAGGTCGTGGACTAGCGGGACTGGGGACCTACAATGAGCAGTTCTTC. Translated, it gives CASSEGRGLAGLGTYNEQFF.